The T cell receptor beta chain under discussion was sequenced for a study of blood T cell repertoires in COVID-19. Background on the study: Sample material is recorded as cDNA or gDNA derived from T cells, B-cell-depleted T cells, or PBMCs.

This clone has a handful of counts. This sample also contains other DNA sequences that code for the same CDR3. In the authors' methods: The assay estimated nucleated cells by amplifying reference gene primers. Libraries were prepared by immunoSEQ multiplex PCR; TCRdb keeps only in-frame clonotypes and omits some of them. That table gives V, J and clone size, and the DNA gave D and trimming. The table shows about 68,000 clones, with more than 70% occurring only once. Germline lookup yields CDR1 KGHSH and CDR2 LQKENI. CDR3 size: 12 residues. V was pared by 5 bases and J by 1 base, with 6 bases between. The receptor's source is a man aged 50-60 years with active COVID-19. J is TRBJ2-7 and V is TRBV18; D ambiguous. Sequencing was carried out using peripheral blood. The CDR3 DNA is TGTGCCAGCTCAGGGCCTTCCTACGAGCAGTACTTC. Protein product: CASSGPSYEQYF.